The 25 T cell receptor beta chains below were found in one sample sequenced in a study of Ad26.COV2.S vaccination and SARS-CoV-2 variants. Treatment noted: some 19 received Ad26.COV2.S at low or high dose, single or two shots; 5 received placebo; per-sample allocation not given. On day 63 after the first injection, vaccine and placebo recipients gave samples. This table comes from immunoSEQ multiplex PCR, and its TCRdb copy is limited to in-frame clones, with some not included. The sample lists approximately 450,000 clones, roughly 90% occurring once. The starting material was peripheral blood, obtained in a trial of Ad26.COV2.S vaccine versus placebo. The receptors originated from a person between 18 and 65 years old who received the Ad26.COV2.S COVID-19 vaccine or a placebo.

As to this clone: Other DNA sequences in the same sample also yield this CDR3. The rearrangement uses TRBV12-3 or TRBV12-4 and TRBJ1-4; D is unclear. V lost 2 bases to trimming and J lost 8 bases, with 3 bases between them. CDR3 size: 11 residues. In nucleotides, the CDR3 is TGTGCCAGCAGTTTACGAGAAAAACTGTTTTTT. This translates into CASSLREKLFF.

The gene calls are TRBV19 and TRBJ1-5, with D hard to call. The length of the CDR3 is 15 residues. Per the germline V gene, CDR1 is LNHDA and CDR2 is SQIVND (reference sequence). Trimming pared 9 bases from V and 0 bases from J, leaving 15 bases between. Here the CDR3 reads CASTPDGNSNQPQHF. In nucleotides, the CDR3 is TGTGCCAGCACACCCGACGGAAATAGCAATCAGCCCCAGCATTTT.

This chain links TRBV6-5 with TRBJ2-7, with a weak D call TRBD1 (5 bases). Trimming removed 6 bases from V and 2 bases from J, with 14 bases in between. The V gene's germline CDR1 is MNHEY and CDR2 SVGAGI. The CDR3 loop spans 14 amino acids. The chain's CDR3 is CASSFGLGPYEQYF. The CDR3 DNA reads TGTGCCAGCAGCTTCGGCCTGGGGCCCTACGAGCAGTACTTC.

The chain has TRBV11-3 and TRBJ2-1, with TRBD2 matching over 13 bases. The V and J ends lost 1 base and 4 bases, in that order; junction bases with no gene match: 4. Per the germline V gene, CDR1 is SGHNT and CDR2 is YENEEA. There are 17 residues in the CDR3. The DNA for the CDR3 is TGTGCCAGCAGCTTAGGAGGGGGACTAGCGGGGTACAATGAGCAGTTCTTC. This codes for CASSLGGGLAGYNEQFF.

The chain combines TRBV6-5 with TRBJ2-3, with a tentative D call TRBD1 (5 bases). CDR3 length: 15 residues. Trimming shortened V by 6 bases and J by 2 bases, and 15 bases separated the two germline ends. Germline V gene lookup returns CDR1 MNHEY and CDR2 SVGAGI. CDR3 region: CASRSAGSPTDTQYF. The CDR3 DNA follows: TGTGCCAGCAGATCCGCAGGGTCTCCCACAGATACGCAGTATTTT.

The CDR3 DNA reads TGTGCCAGCAGTCCCTCGATATACACCGGGGAGCTGTTTTTT. It yields the protein CASSPSIYTGELFF. This sequence joins TRBV28 and TRBJ2-2; no reliable D call. V shed 5 bases and J shed 3 bases, with 10 bases lying between them. This CDR3 contains 14 residues. Germline assignment: CDR1 MDHEN and CDR2 SYDVKM. The full variable domain, its missing parts supplied by reference TRBV28 and TRBJ2-2, is DVKVTQSSRYLVKRTGEKVFLECVQDMDHENMFWYRQDPGLGLRLIYFSYDVKMKEKGDIPEGYSVSREKKERFSLILESASTNQTSMYLCASSPSIYTGELFFGEGSRLTVL.

The CDR3 region is CAWGGTSEAPNYEQYF. The CDR3 coding sequence is TGTGCCTGGGGAGGAACTAGCGAGGCCCCGAACTACGAGCAGTACTTC. The gene calls are TRBV30 and TRBJ2-7; 7 bases match TRBD2. The CDR3 sequence is 16 residues long. V lost 5 bases and J lost 3; bases outside the gene matches: 16. Germline CDR1 reads GTSNPN; CDR2 reads SVGIG (reference sequence). The complete variable domain, with remaining parts taken from reference TRBV30 and TRBJ2-7, reads SQTIHQWPATLVQPVGSPLSLECTVEGTSNPNLYWYRQAAGRGLQLLFYSVGIGQISSEVPQNLSASRPQDRQFILSSKKLLLSDSGFYLCAWGGTSEAPNYEQYFGPGTRLTVT.

This clone was found a few times. This sample also contains other DNA sequences that code for the same CDR3. The V and J genes are TRBV5-1 and TRBJ2-1; the match to TRBD2 covers 10 bases. CDR3 length: 15 residues. V shed 0 bases and J 6 bases; nucleotides not matched to a gene: 3. Per the germline V gene, CDR1 is SGHRS and CDR2 is YFSETQ. The CDR3 sequence is CASSLGASGSNEQFF. The CDR3 DNA sequence: TGCGCCAGCAGCTTGGGGGCTAGCGGGAGCAATGAGCAGTTCTTC.

This clone was seen just once. V usage is TRBV7-2 and J usage is TRBJ1-5; no clear D gene. The CDR3 runs 14 residues. Germline V gives CDR1 SGHTA, CDR2 FQGNSA. The germline V and J ends were trimmed by 0 bases and 6 bases, with 9 bases remaining between them. As DNA, the CDR3 is TGTGCCAGCAGCTTAGCGGCAGGTTCTCAGCCCCAGCATTTT. Translated, it gives CASSLAAGSQPQHF.

The chain couples TRBV7-2 to TRBJ2-7; D not resolved. Trimming shortened V by 9 bases and J by 2 bases, and 20 bases separated the two germline ends. The CDR3 loop spans 15 amino acids. Germline V lookup: CDR1 SGHTA, CDR2 FQGNSA. The CDR3 here is CASSSTPNPTYEQYF. The CDR3, as DNA: TGTGCCAGTTCCTCGACGCCGAACCCCACCTACGAGCAGTACTTC. The whole variable domain, filled in from reference TRBV7-2 and TRBJ2-7, reads GAGVSQSPSNKVTEKGKDVELRCDPISGHTALYWYRQSLGQGLEFLIYFQGNSAPDKSGLPSDRFSAERTGGSVSTLTIQRTQQEDSAVYLCASSSTPNPTYEQYFGPGTRLTVT.

V gene TRBV3-1 (or the pseudogene TRBV3-2) combines with J gene TRBJ2-6, with D uncertain. V dropped 3 bases and J dropped 2 bases, with 14 bases sitting between them. CDR3 length: 17 amino acids. The germline gives CDR1 LGHDT, CDR2 YNNKEL (reference sequence). The CDR3 spells CASSQSQELAGANVLTF. The CDR3 DNA sequence: TGTGCCAGCAGCCAGTCCCAGGAGTTAGCTGGGGCCAACGTCCTGACTTTC.

This clone was recorded a few times. The rearrangement uses TRBV7-2 and TRBJ2-2; D gene unclear. Per germline, CDR1 SGHTA and CDR2 FQGNSA. This CDR3 is 14 amino acids long. The V gene lost 0 bases and the J gene lost 6 bases, with 8 bases spanning the gap. CDR3 DNA sequence: TGTGCCAGCAGCTTAGCGTCGGCTGCCGGGGAGCTGTTTTTT. Protein: CASSLASAAGELFF.

V and J are TRBV29-1 and TRBJ2-2; D gene unclear. Germline V lookup: CDR1 SQVTM, CDR2 ANQGSEA. The CDR3 is 11 residues long. Trimming took off 7 bases at V and 3 bases at J, with 6 bases between the two ends. The CDR3 DNA is TGCAGCGCTATAGACACCGGGGAGCTGTTTTTT. As protein: CSAIDTGELFF.

The chain couples TRBV11-2 to TRBJ2-6; D unresolved. Germline V gene sequence: CDR1 SGHAT, CDR2 FQNNGV. Trimming removed 5 bases at V and 0 bases at J, with 8 bases between. CDR3 length: 15 amino acids. CDR3 region: CASSLGGSGANVLTF. For the CDR3, the DNA is TGTGCCAGCAGCCTTGGTGGCTCTGGGGCCAACGTCCTGACTTTC.

The chain joins TRBV28 to TRBJ1-5, with a possible D match to TRBD1 (5 bases). V lost 7 bases and J 1 base, leaving 11 bases between the germline ends. The CDR3 is 14 residues long. The germline CDR1 and CDR2 sequences are MDHEN and SYDVKM. The CDR3 region has the DNA TGTGCCAGCAACGCAGGGACGAGCAATCAGCCCCAGCATTTT. Its protein is CASNAGTSNQPQHF.

This clone occurred once. V and J are TRBV18 and TRBJ1-3, with no clear D. This CDR3 region has 14 residues. The germline V and J ends were trimmed by 6 bases and 2 bases, with 11 bases remaining between them. Germline V gene sequence: CDR1 KGHSH, CDR2 LQKENI. The CDR3 loop is CASSPIGAGNTIYF. The CDR3 DNA is TGTGCCAGCTCCCCAATCGGGGCTGGAAACACCATATATTTT.

This clone is a singleton in its sample. The J gene is TRBJ2-1, the V gene TRBV9; 7 bases fit TRBD2. This CDR3 comprises 15 residues. In germline, CDR1 is SGDLS, CDR2 YYNGEE. Unmatched junction bases numbered 10, after V lost 4 bases and J lost 6 bases. The CDR3 DNA reads TGTGCCAGCAGCCCATACGGACTAGTCGCCAATGAGCAGTTCTTC. As protein: CASSPYGLVANEQFF.

This chain connects TRBV27 to TRBJ2-1, with D possibly TRBD2 on 6 matching bases. Trimming left V 2 bases short and J 6 bases short, with 17 bases between. From germline, CDR1 is MNHEY and CDR2 SMNVEV (reference sequence). The CDR3 runs to 16 residues. CDR3 DNA: TGTGCCAGCAGTTTAGCTGGGTCTGAAGCGGGCAATGAGCAGTTCTTC. Residues: CASSLAGSEAGNEQFF.

V usage is TRBV28 and J usage is TRBJ2-7; the match to TRBD1 covers 7 bases. Losses at the gene ends were 3 bases for V and 3 bases for J; bases not matched to a gene: 2. CDR1 and CDR2 (germline): MDHEN, SYDVKM. This CDR3 comprises 13 residues. CDR3 bases: TGTGCCAGCAGTTTGACAGGGATCTACGAGCAGTACTTC. Residues: CASSLTGIYEQYF. The full variable domain, rest sourced from reference TRBV28 and TRBJ2-7, is DVKVTQSSRYLVKRTGEKVFLECVQDMDHENMFWYRQDPGLGLRLIYFSYDVKMKEKGDIPEGYSVSREKKERFSLILESASTNQTSMYLCASSLTGIYEQYFGPGTRLTVT.

With regard to this clone: Other DNA variants within this sample encode the same CDR3. The chain carries TRBV3-1 (or the pseudogene TRBV3-2) and TRBJ1-2; 9 nucleotides line up with TRBD1. The CDR3 is 13 residues long. Trimming at V came to 3 bases and at J to 7 bases, leaving 3 bases not matched to a gene. Per the germline V gene, CDR1 is LGHDT and CDR2 is YNNKEL (reference sequence). CDR3 sequence: CASSQGQGTGYTF. DNA of the CDR3: TGTGCCAGCAGCCAGGGACAGGGTACTGGCTACACCTTC.

In this sample, this clone turned up a few times. This chain links TRBV18 with TRBJ1-3, with D hard to call. V gave up 4 bases and J gave up 0 bases, with 10 bases separating them. Germline loops: CDR1 KGHSH, CDR2 LQKENI. The CDR3 runs 15 residues. The CDR3 coding sequence is TGTGCCAGCTCACAGAATCTAGGCTCTGGAAACACCATATATTTT. Encoded protein: CASSQNLGSGNTIYF.

The genes are TRBV30 and TRBJ1-4; D remains ambiguous. This CDR3 has 14 amino acids. Trimming pared 3 bases from V and 3 bases from J, leaving 11 bases between. In germline, CDR1 is GTSNPN, CDR2 SVGIG (reference sequence). Written as DNA, the CDR3 is TGTGCCTGGAGAATGGGCAGACCTAATGAAAAACTGTTTTTT. Protein: CAWRMGRPNEKLFF.

The chain couples TRBV19 to TRBJ2-1; D might be TRBD2 (5 bases). V was shortened by 5 bases and J by 4 bases, with 18 bases between the two germline ends. CDR1 LNHDA and CDR2 SQIVND come from the germline V gene (reference sequence). The CDR3 is made up of 16 amino acids. CDR3 sequence reads: CASSRWLDEGYNEQFF. CDR3 DNA sequence: TGTGCCAGTAGTCGTTGGCTGGATGAGGGTTACAATGAGCAGTTCTTC.

The chain carries TRBV12-3 or TRBV12-4 and TRBJ2-7, with D perhaps given as TRBD1 or TRBD2 (6 bases each). With 7 bases removed from V and 2 bases from J, the gap between germline ends came to 12 bases. The length of the CDR3 is 13 residues. Written as DNA, the CDR3 is TGTGCCAGCACGGGGGCGACCCCCTACGAGCAGTACTTC. Translating gives CASTGATPYEQYF.

This chain joins TRBV19 and TRBJ2-3; 10 nucleotides align to TRBD2. Unmatched junction bases numbered 5, after V lost 5 bases and J lost 3 bases. This CDR3 region has 15 residues. The germline V gene encodes CDR1 LNHDA and CDR2 SQIVND (reference sequence). CDR3 amino acids: CASSVLAGATDTQYF. CDR3 sequence (DNA): TGTGCCAGTAGTGTCCTAGCGGGAGCGACAGATACGCAGTATTTT.